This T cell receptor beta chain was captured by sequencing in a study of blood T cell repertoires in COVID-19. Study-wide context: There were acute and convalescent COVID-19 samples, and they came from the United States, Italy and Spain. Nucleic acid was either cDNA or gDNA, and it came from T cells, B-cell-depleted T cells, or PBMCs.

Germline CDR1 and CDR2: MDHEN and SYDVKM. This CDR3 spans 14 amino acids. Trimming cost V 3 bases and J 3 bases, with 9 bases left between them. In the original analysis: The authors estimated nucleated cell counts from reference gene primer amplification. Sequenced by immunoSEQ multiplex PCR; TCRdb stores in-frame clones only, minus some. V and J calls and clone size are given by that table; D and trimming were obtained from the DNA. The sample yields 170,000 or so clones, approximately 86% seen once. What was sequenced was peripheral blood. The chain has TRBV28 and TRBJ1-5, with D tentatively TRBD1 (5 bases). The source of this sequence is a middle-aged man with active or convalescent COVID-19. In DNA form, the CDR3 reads TGTGCCAGCAGTTTGGAGGGGTACAATCAGCCCCAGCATTTT. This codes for CASSLEGYNQPQHF.